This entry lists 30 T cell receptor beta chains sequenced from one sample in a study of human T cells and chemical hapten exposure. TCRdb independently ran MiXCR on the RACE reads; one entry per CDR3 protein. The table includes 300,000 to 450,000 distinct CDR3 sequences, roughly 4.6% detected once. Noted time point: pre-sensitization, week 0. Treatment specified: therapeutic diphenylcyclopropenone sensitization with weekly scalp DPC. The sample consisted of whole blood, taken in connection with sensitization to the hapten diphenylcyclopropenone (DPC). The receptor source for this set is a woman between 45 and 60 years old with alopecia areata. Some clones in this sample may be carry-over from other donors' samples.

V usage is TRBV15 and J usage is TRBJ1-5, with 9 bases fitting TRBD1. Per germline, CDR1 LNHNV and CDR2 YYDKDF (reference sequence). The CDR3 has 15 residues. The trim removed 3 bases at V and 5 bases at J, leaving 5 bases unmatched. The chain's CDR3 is CATSSETGGDQPQHF. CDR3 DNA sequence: TGTGCCACCAGCAGCGAAACAGGGGGCGATCAGCCCCAGCATTTT.

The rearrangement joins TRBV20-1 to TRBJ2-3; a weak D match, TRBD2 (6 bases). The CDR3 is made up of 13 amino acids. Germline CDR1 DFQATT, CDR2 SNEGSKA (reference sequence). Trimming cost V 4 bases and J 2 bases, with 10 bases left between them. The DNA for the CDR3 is TGCAGTGCTAATAGCGGAAACACAGATACGCAGTATTTT. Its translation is CSANSGNTDTQYF.

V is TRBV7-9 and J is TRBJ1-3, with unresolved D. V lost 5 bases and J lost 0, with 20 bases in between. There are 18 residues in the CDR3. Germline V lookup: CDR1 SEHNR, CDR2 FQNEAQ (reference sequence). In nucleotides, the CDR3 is TGTGCCAGCAGCCCCCTCCAGCCGCAGGTGAACTCTGGAAACACCATATATTTT. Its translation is CASSPLQPQVNSGNTIYF.

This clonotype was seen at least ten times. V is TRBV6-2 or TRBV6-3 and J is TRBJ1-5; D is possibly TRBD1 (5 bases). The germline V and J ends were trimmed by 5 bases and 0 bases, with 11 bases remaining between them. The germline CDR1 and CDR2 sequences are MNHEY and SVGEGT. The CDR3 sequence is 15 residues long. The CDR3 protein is CASSDTGHSNQPQHF. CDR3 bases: TGTGCCAGCAGTGATACAGGACATAGCAATCAGCCCCAGCATTTT.

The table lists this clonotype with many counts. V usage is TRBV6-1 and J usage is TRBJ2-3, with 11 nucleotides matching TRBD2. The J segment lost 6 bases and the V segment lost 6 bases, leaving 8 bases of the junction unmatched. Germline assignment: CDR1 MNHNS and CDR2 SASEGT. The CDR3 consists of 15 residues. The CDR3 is CASRLLAGGADTQYF. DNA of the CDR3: TGTGCCAGCAGATTATTAGCGGGGGGGGCGGATACGCAGTATTTT.

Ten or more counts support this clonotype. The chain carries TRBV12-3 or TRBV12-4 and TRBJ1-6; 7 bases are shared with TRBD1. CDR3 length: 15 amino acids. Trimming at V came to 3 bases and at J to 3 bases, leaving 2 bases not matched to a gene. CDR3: CASSFRQGYNSPLHF. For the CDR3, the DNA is TGTGCCAGCAGTTTCCGACAGGGCTATAATTCACCCCTCCACTTT.

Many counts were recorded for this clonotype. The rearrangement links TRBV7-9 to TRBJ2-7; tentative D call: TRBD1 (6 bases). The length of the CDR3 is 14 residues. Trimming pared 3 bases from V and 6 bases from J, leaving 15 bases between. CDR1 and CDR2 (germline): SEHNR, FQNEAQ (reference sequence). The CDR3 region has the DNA TGTGCCAGCAGCTTCGTAGGGGGTTCCGGCGAGCAGTACTTC. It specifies CASSFVGGSGEQYF.

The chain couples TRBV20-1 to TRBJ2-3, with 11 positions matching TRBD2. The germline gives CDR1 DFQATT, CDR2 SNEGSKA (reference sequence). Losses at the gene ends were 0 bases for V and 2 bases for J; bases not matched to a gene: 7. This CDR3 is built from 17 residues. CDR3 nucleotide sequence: TGCAGTGCTAGAGATGGCAGACTAGCGGGGTCCACAGATACGCAGTATTTT. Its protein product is CSARDGRLAGSTDTQYF.

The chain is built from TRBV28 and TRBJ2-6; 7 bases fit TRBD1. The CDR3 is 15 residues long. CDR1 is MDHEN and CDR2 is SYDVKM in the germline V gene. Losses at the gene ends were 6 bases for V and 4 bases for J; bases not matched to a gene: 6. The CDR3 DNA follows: TGTGCCAGCAGCACAGGGGAAGCAGGGGCCAACGTCCTGACTTTC. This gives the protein CASSTGEAGANVLTF.

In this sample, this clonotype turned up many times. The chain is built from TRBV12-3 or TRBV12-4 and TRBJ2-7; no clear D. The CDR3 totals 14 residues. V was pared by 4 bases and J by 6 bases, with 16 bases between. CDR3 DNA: TGTGCCAGCAGTTCCCTCGGTAGAACCAGCGAGCAGTACTTC. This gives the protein CASSSLGRTSEQYF.

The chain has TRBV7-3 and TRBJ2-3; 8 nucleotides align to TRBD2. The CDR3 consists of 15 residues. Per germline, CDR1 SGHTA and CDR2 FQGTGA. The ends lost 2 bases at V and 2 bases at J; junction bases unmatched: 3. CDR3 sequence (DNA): TGTGCCAGCAGCTTACCGGGGGGGACCACAGATACGCAGTATTTT. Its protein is CASSLPGGTTDTQYF.

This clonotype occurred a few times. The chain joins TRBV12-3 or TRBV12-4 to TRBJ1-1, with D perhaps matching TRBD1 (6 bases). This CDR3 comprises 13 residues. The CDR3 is CASGRQEYTEAFF. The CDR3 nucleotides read TGTGCTTCGGGACGACAGGAGTACACTGAAGCTTTCTTT.

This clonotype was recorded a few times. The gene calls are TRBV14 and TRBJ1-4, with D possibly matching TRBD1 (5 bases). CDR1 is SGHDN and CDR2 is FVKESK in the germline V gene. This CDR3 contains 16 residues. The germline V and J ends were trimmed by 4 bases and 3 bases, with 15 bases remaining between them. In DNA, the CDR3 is TGTGCCAGCAGCCCCCACCACAGGAGATCTAATGAAAAACTGTTTTTT. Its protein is CASSPHHRRSNEKLFF.

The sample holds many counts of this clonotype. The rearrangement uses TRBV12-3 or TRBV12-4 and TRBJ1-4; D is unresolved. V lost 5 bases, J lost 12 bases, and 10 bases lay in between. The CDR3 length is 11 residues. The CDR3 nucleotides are TGTGCCAGCAGTCCCCGGACCCAACTGTTTTTT. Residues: CASSPRTQLFF.

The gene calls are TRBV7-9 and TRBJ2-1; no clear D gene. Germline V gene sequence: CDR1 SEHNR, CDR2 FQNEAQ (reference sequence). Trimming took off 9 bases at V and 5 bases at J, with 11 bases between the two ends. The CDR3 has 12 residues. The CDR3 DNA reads TGTGCCAGTAAGAGGAGTCACAATGAGCAGTTCTTC. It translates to CASKRSHNEQFF.

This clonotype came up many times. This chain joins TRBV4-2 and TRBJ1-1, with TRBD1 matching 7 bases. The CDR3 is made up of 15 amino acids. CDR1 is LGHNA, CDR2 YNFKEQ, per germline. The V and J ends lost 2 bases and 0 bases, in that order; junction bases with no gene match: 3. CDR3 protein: CASSQTGTVNTEAFF. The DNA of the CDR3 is TGTGCCAGCAGCCAAACCGGGACAGTGAACACTGAAGCTTTCTTT.

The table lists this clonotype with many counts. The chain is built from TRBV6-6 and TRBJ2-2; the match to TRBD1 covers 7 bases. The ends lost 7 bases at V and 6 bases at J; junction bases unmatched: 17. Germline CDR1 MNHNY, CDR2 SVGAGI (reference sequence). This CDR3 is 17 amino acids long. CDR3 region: CASTNWITGESAGELFF. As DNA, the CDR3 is TGTGCCAGCACCAATTGGATTACAGGGGAATCTGCCGGGGAGCTGTTTTTT.

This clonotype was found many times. CDR3 residues: CASTLGLGTLSYNEQFF. The CDR3, as DNA: TGTGCCAGCACCTTAGGACTAGGAACGTTGTCCTACAATGAGCAGTTCTTC. The rearrangement links TRBV9 to TRBJ2-1; TRBD2 agrees at 7 bases. Unmatched junction bases numbered 13, after V lost 6 bases and J lost 1 base. CDR3 size: 17 residues. The germline gives CDR1 SGDLS, CDR2 YYNGEE.

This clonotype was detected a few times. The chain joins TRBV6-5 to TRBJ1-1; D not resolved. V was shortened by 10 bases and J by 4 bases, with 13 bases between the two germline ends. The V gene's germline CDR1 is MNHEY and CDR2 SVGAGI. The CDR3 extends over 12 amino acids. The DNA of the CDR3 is TGTGCCACCACAAAATTGGGCACTGAAGCTTTCTTT. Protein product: CATTKLGTEAFF.

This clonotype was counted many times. CDR3: CASSPNLAEQFF. CDR3 nucleotide sequence: TGTGCCAGCAGTCCTAACTTAGCTGAGCAGTTCTTC. V usage is TRBV27 and J usage is TRBJ2-1; no reliable D call. Trimming removed 5 bases at V and 9 bases at J, with 11 bases between. The CDR3 length is 12 residues. CDR1 and CDR2 (germline): MNHEY, SMNVEV (reference sequence).

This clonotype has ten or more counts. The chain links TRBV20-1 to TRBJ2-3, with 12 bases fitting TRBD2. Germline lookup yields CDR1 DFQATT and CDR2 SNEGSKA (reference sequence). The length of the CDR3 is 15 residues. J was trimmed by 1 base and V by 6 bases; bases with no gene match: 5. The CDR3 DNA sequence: TGCAGTGCCGTCGGACTAGCGGGGCGCACAGATACGCAGTATTTT. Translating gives CSAVGLAGRTDTQYF.

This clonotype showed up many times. The CDR3 reads CASSVGGLGKPQHF. The CDR3 nucleotides read TGTGCCAGCAGCGTAGGCGGTCTCGGTAAGCCCCAGCATTTT. This chain connects TRBV9 to TRBJ1-5; no clear D gene. Looked up from germline, CDR1 is SGDLS and CDR2 is YYNGEE. The CDR3 sequence is 14 residues long. The germline V and J ends were trimmed by 0 bases and 8 bases, with 12 bases remaining between them.

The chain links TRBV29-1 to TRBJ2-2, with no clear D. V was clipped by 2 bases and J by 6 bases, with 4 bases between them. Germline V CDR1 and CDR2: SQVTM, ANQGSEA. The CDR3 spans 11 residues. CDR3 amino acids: CSVESPGELFF. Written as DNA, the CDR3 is TGCAGCGTTGAATCCCCCGGGGAGCTGTTTTTT.

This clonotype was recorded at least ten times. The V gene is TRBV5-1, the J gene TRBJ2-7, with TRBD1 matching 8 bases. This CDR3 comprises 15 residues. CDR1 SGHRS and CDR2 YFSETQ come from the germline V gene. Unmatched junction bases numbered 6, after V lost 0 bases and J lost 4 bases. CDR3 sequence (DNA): TGCGCCAGCAGCTTGGTTCAGGGGGCGCGTTACGAGCAGTACTTC. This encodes CASSLVQGARYEQYF.

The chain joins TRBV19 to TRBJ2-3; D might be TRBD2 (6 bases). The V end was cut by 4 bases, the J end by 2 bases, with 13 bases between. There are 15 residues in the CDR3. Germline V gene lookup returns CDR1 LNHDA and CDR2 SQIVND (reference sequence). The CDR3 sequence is CASSKRRELTDTQYF. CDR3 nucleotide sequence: TGTGCCAGTAGTAAGCGGAGGGAGCTCACAGATACGCAGTATTTT.

CDR3 sequence reads: CASSPTGTGGNTEAFF. The CDR3 nucleotides are TGTGCCAGCAGTCCAACCGGGACAGGGGGGAACACTGAAGCTTTCTTT. V is TRBV6-5 and J is TRBJ1-1, with TRBD1 matching 11 bases. Germline V lookup: CDR1 MNHEY, CDR2 SVGAGI. There are 16 residues in the CDR3. V dropped 5 bases and J dropped 1; count of bases not matched to a gene: 6.

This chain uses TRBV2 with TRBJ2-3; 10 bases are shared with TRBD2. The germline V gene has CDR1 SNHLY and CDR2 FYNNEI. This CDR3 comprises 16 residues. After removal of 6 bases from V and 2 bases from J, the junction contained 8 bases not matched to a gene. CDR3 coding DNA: TGTGCCAGCAGGGGGGTAGGACTAGCGGTCACAGATACGCAGTATTTT. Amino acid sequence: CASRGVGLAVTDTQYF.

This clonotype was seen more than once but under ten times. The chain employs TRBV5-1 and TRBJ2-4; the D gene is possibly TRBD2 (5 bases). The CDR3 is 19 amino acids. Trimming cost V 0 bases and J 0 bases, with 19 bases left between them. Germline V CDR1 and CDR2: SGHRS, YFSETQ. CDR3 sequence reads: CASSLEPGNSVLAKNIQYF. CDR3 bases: TGCGCCAGCAGCTTGGAACCGGGGAACTCGGTCCTAGCCAAAAACATTCAGTACTTC.

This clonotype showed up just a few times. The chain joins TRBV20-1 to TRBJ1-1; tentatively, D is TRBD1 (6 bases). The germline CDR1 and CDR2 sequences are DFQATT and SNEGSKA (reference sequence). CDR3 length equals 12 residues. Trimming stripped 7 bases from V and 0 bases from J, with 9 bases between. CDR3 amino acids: CSVWTVNTEAFF. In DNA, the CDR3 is TGCAGTGTGTGGACAGTGAACACTGAAGCTTTCTTT.

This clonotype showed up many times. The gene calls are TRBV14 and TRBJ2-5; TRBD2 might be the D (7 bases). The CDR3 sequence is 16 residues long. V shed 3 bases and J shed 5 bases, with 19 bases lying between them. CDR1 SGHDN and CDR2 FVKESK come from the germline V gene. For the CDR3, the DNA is TGTGCCAGCAGCCAGAGGCGGGGGCTAACTAGCGAGACCCAGTACTTC. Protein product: CASSQRRGLTSETQYF.